This T cell receptor beta chain was sequenced in a study of blood T cell repertoires in COVID-19. The assay was immunoSEQ multiplex PCR, and TCRdb's table has in-frame clones only and misses some. The repertoire holds fewer than 400,000 clones, with around 90% as singletons. Germline V gives CDR1 SEHNR, CDR2 FQNEAQ (reference sequence). The V gene lost 1 base and the J gene lost 1 base, with 10 bases spanning the gap. There are 15 residues in the CDR3. Two negative PCRs, clearance, or symptom resolution were required of recovered Cohort 3 donors. The sample taken for sequencing was PBMCs or T cells enriched from blood (not recorded which). The V gene is TRBV7-9, the J gene TRBJ1-1, with D maybe TRBD1 (5 bases). The receptor's source is a man between 60 and 75 years old who had recovered from COVID-19. The CDR3 protein is CASSLVGGANTEAFF. CDR3 DNA: TGTGCCAGCAGCTTAGTCGGGGGAGCGAACACTGAAGCTTTCTTT.